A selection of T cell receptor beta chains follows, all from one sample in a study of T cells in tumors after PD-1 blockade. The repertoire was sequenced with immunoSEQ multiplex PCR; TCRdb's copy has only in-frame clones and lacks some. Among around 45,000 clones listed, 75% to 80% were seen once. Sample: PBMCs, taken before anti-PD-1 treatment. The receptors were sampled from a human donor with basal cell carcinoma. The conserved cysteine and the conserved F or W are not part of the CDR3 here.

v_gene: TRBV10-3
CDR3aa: AIRREEMETQY

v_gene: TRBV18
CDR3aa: ASCRIQETQY

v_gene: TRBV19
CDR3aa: ASRDSRVSGGELF

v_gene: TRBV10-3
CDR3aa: AISETGGSGAF

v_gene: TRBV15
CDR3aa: ATSRTRGVTGANVLT

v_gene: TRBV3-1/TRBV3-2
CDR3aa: ASSQVLGGIEKLF

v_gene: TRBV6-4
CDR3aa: ARVPPWTH

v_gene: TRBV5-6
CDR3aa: ASSFWATGPYYEQY

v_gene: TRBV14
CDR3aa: ASSQGVIAGGIETQY

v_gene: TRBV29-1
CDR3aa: SASDRGLRNEQF

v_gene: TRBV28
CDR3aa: ASSPGAMNTEAF

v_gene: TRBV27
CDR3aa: ASSLAGQGVGTQY

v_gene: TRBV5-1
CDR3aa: ASRREGQGTDTQY

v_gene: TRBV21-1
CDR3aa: ASSKVRQGLREAF

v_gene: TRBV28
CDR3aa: ASRAGLNTGELF

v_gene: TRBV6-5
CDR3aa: ASRAGYQPQH

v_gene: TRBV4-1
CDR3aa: ASSHAGTGLNYGYT

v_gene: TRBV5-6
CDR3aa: ASSPAGVGANVLT

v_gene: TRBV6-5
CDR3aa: ASSSPRTISYNEQF

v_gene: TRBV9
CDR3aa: ASSGVSGRGNTEAF

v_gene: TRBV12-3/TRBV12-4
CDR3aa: ASSRTGPGF

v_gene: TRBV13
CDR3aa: ASSLALAGSETQY

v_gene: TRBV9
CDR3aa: ASSVVGGLRVDQPQH

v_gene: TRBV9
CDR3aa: ASSASKGGRKIAYGYT

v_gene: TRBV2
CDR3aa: ASKGGALTPGELF

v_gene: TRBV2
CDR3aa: ASRGTGRYEQY

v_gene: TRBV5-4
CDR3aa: ASASLAGGGRNEQF

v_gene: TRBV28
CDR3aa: ASTPGTEAF

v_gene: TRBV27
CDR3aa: ASSLGPARAQY

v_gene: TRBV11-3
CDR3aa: ASSASGTGDYEQY

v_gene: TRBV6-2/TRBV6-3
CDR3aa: ASSSPSLGSYEQY

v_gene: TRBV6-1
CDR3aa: ASSGRLAGGQETQY

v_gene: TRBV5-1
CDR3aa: ASSLGGTVYTDTQY

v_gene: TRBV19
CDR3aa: ASKGRRNTEAF

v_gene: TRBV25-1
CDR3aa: ASTFSGGSYT

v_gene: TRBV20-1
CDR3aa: SASNSDRVNTEAF

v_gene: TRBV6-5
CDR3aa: ASSNPGHSQH

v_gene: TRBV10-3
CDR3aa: AISQNSFGELF

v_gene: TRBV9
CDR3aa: ASSPNVGQGGTEAF

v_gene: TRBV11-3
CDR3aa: ASSLAGGHTGELF